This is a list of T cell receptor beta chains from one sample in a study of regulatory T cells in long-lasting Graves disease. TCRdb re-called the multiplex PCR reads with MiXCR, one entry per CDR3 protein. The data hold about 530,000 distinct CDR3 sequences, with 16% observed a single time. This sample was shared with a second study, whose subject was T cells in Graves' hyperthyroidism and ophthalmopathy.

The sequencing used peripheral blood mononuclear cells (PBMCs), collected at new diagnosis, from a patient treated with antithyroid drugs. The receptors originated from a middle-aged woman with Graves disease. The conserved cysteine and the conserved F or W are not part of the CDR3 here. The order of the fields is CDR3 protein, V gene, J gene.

SAPGGSPYNSPLH	TRBV20-1	TRBJ1-6
ASSFGRIDEQF	TRBV5-6	TRBJ2-1
ASSFSSGQETQY	TRBV11-2	TRBJ2-5
ASTSTGGYMNTEAF	TRBV13	TRBJ1-1
ASSLGVSSETQY	TRBV7-9	TRBJ2-5
ATSEPTRAEQF	TRBV24-1	TRBJ2-1
ASSGWDLSYEQY	TRBV6-1	TRBJ2-7
ASSPGTAVVNTEAF	TRBV3-1	TRBJ1-1
ASSPPAWNTGELF	TRBV28	TRBJ2-2
ASRNRDRLNGYT	TRBV6-1	TRBJ1-2
ASSQDPPRVNWGNEQF	TRBV14	TRBJ2-1
ASSQGQGGSPLH	TRBV3-1	TRBJ1-6
ASSLRSGTSGYSYEQY	TRBV11-2	TRBJ2-7
ASSYLGQGGINSPLH	TRBV6-5	TRBJ1-6
ASSERGVGYGYT	TRBV2	TRBJ1-2
ASSPPGRQF	TRBV6-1	TRBJ2-1
ASSSRGGGGNTEAF	TRBV5-1	TRBJ1-1
ASSYSSGVLEQY	TRBV6-2/TRBV6-3	TRBJ2-7
ASRHSRGRINTEAF	TRBV6-5	TRBJ1-1
ASSRAESNTEAF	TRBV6-1	TRBJ1-1
AWSVLPSKPF	TRBV30	TRBJ1-1
ASSQATGTPSPLH	TRBV14	TRBJ1-6
ASSPPGGVRGNEQF	TRBV11-2	TRBJ2-1
ASSVTSGGVSTDTQY	TRBV6-1	TRBJ2-3
ASSSPAGGFTDTQY	TRBV13	TRBJ2-3
SAASAAGVQETQY	TRBV20-1	TRBJ2-5